The 28 T cell receptor beta chains listed next were all sequenced from one sample in a study of neurological immune-mediated disorders. From the 5' RACE reads, TCRdb called clonotypes with MiXCR, one entry per CDR3 protein. The table has 75,000 to 80,000 distinct CDR3 sequences, 5% to 6% seen once; the top ten hold 2.2%. Material for sequencing was PBMCs. These receptors all come from a woman aged 25 to 39 with multiple sclerosis.

This clonotype was recorded many times. The chain links TRBV5-1 to TRBJ2-2; no definite D call. The germline gives CDR1 SGHRS, CDR2 YFSETQ. The length of the CDR3 is 12 residues. V lost 1 base to trimming and J lost 6 bases, with 4 bases between them. CDR3 coding DNA: TGCGCCAGCAGCTTGCTGGCCGGGGAGCTGTTTTTT. Amino acid sequence: CASSLLAGELFF.

The chain combines TRBV21-1 with TRBJ2-5; TRBD1, the table's D call, lacks a check against the DNA. TRBV21-1 counts as a pseudogene. CDR3 size: 17 residues. The CDR3 loop reads CASSAGRGNLWQETQYF. The CDR3 nucleotides are TGTGCCAGCAGCGCCGGAAGGGGGAACCTGTGGCAAGAGACCCAGTACTTC.

Comments on this clonotype: This may arise from a read error, as a much more abundant clone is one base away. The V call is TRBV10-1, the J call TRBJ1-1, with 10 positions matching TRBD1. From germline, CDR1 is WNHNN and CDR2 SYGVQD (reference sequence). The CDR3 loop spans 11 amino acids. The CDR3 DNA follows: TGCGCCAGGACAGGGGGCACTGGAGCTTTCTTT. This codes for CARTGGTGAFF.

This clonotype was counted at least ten times. The chain uses TRBV5-1 and TRBJ2-1; D possibly corresponds to TRBD2 (7 bases). CDR3 size: 14 residues. Between the trimmed V and J ends, which lost 2 bases and 12 bases, there was a span of 18 bases. Looked up from germline, CDR1 is SGHRS and CDR2 is YFSETQ. CDR3 residues: CASSLGGGANRQFF. CDR3 DNA: TGCGCCAGCAGCTTAGGTGGGGGGGCCAATCGGCAGTTCTTC.

The sample holds a few counts of this clonotype. This chain connects TRBV12-3 or TRBV12-4 to TRBJ1-1, with TRBD1 as a possible D gene (6 bases). The CDR3 length is 18 residues. Trimming removed 4 bases at V and 0 bases at J, with 21 bases between. The CDR3 sequence is CASSSQAQGQRMNTEAFF. The CDR3 nucleotides read TGTGCCAGCAGTTCTCAGGCTCAGGGGCAGAGGATGAACACTGAAGCTTTCTTT.

V is TRBV5-1 and J is TRBJ1-1; perhaps TRBD1 as D (6 bases). CDR1 is SGHRS, CDR2 YFSETQ, per germline. CDR3 length equals 14 residues. Trimming removed 4 bases at V and 0 bases at J, with 10 bases between. CDR3 in amino acids: CASSVDSLNTEAFF. The CDR3 DNA follows: TGCGCCAGCAGCGTGGACAGTTTGAACACTGAAGCTTTCTTT. The complete variable domain, with remaining parts taken from reference TRBV5-1 and TRBJ1-1, reads KAGVTQTPRYLIKTRGQQVTLSCSPISGHRSVSWYQQTPGQGLQFLFEYFSETQRNKGNFPGRFSGRQFSNSRSEMNVSTLELGDSALYLCASSVDSLNTEAFFGQGTRLTVV.

This clonotype was observed at least ten times. The chain carries TRBV7-8 and TRBJ2-7, with D maybe TRBD2 (6 bases). The CDR3 runs 15 residues. V lost 1 base, J lost 1 base, and 11 bases lay in between. Germline CDR1 SGHVS, CDR2 FQNEAQ. CDR3 sequence: CASSLGRDGSYEQYV. The CDR3 nucleotides are TGTGCCAGCAGCTTAGGGCGGGACGGATCCTACGAGCAGTACGTC.

The DNA of the CDR3 is TGTGCCAGCAGCTTGGTGTGGGTTAGGAGCACAGATACGCAGTATTTT. This translates into CASSLVWVRSTDTQYF. The chain is built from TRBV7-9 and TRBJ2-3; D not certain. CDR1 and CDR2 (germline): SEHNR, FQNEAQ (reference sequence). This CDR3 is 16 amino acids long. The V and J ends lost 3 bases and 0 bases respectively, with 13 bases between them.

This clonotype was detected many times. This sequence joins TRBV7-3 and TRBJ2-2; a weak D match, TRBD1 (5 bases). This CDR3 is 16 amino acids long. Germline-derived CDR1 and CDR2 are SGHTA and FQGTGA. V was shortened by 1 base and J by 6 bases, with 15 bases between the two germline ends. CDR3 nucleotides: TGTGCCAGCAGCTTAAAGGGCAGGGCTCTGGCCGGGGAGCTGTTTTTT. Amino acid sequence: CASSLKGRALAGELFF.

This clonotype was seen at least ten times. The rearrangement uses TRBV6-2 or TRBV6-3 and TRBJ2-7; unclear D gene. Germline CDR1 is MNHEY and CDR2 is SVGEGT. Trimming cost V 4 bases and J 3 bases, with 10 bases left between them. The CDR3 sequence is 13 residues long. CDR3 coding DNA: TGTGCCAGCAGTTCTAACAGAGACTACGAGCAGTACGTC. It codes for CASSSNRDYEQYV.

This clonotype was observed many times. The rearrangement links TRBV27 to TRBJ2-7; 12 positions match TRBD1. The CDR3 consists of 15 residues. The V gene end was trimmed by 4 bases and the J gene end by 5 bases; junction bases not matched to a gene: 6. CDR1 and CDR2 (germline): MNHEY, SMNVEV (reference sequence). The CDR3 DNA sequence: TGTGCCAGCAGTTCCGGGACAGGGGGCTGGAACGAGCAGTACTTC. Its translation: CASSSGTGGWNEQYF.

This clonotype was observed many times. The chain links TRBV25-1 to TRBJ1-6; D unresolved. Trimming pared 3 bases from V and 10 bases from J, leaving 22 bases between. The germline CDR1 and CDR2 sequences are MGHDK and SYGVNS. The CDR3 covers 17 residues. Written as DNA, the CDR3 is TGTGCCAGCAGTGATGCGAGGCCCGGCGTGAGTGGGTCACCCCTCCACTTT. Translation gives CASSDARPGVSGSPLHF.

In this sample, this clonotype turned up many times. This chain links TRBV3-1 with TRBJ1-5; 11 bases map to TRBD1. V lost 5 bases, J lost 6 bases, and 6 bases stayed unmatched. Germline-derived CDR1 and CDR2 are LGHDT and YNNKEL (reference sequence). The CDR3 is made up of 15 amino acids. The CDR3 protein is CASSFGQGAGQPQHF. Here the CDR3 DNA reads TGTGCCAGCAGCTTCGGACAGGGGGCGGGTCAGCCCCAGCATTTT.

This clonotype was counted many times. V usage is TRBV20-1 and J usage is TRBJ1-6; possibly TRBD1 for D (5 bases). With 6 bases removed from V and 10 bases from J, the gap between germline ends came to 16 bases. This CDR3 has 13 amino acids. In germline, CDR1 is DFQATT, CDR2 SNEGSKA (reference sequence). The CDR3, as DNA: TGCAGTGCCCTGGGAGTGAGGGGCTCACCCCTCCACTTT. Its translation: CSALGVRGSPLHF.

This clonotype was seen many times. The gene calls are TRBV20-1 and TRBJ2-3; 11 bases map to TRBD2. The CDR3 covers 15 residues. Germline loops: CDR1 DFQATT, CDR2 SNEGSKA (reference sequence). V was clipped by 5 bases and J by 2 bases; unmatched bases: 6. In DNA, the CDR3 is TGCAGTGCTCCTAAACTAGCGGGGGTCACAGATACGCAGTATTTT. Its translation: CSAPKLAGVTDTQYF.

The chain uses TRBV6-5 and TRBJ2-7, with D possibly TRBD2 on 5 matching bases. Trimming took off 0 bases at V and 0 bases at J, with 9 bases between the two ends. The CDR3 totals 15 residues. Germline lookup yields CDR1 MNHEY and CDR2 SVGAGI. The CDR3 sequence: CASSYSTLASYEQYF. Written as DNA, the CDR3 is TGTGCCAGCAGTTACTCGACTCTAGCCTCCTACGAGCAGTACTTC.

This chain connects TRBV19 to TRBJ2-1, with TRBD1 matching over 11 bases. Germline V lookup: CDR1 LNHDA, CDR2 SQIVND (reference sequence). CDR3 length equals 16 residues. V lost 2 bases to trimming and J lost 6 bases; unmatched junction nucleotides: 6. CDR3 bases: TGTGCCAGTAGTATATTGGGGACAGGGGGGAGCAATGAGCAGTTCTTC. Amino acids: CASSILGTGGSNEQFF.

The chain carries TRBV19 and TRBJ2-7, with 7 positions matching TRBD1. CDR1 is LNHDA, CDR2 SQIVND, per germline (reference sequence). J gave up 6 bases and V 5 bases, and 10 bases lay outside the gene matches. CDR3 size: 14 residues. CDR3 sequence: CASSPRQGWGEQYF. The CDR3 region has the DNA TGTGCCAGTAGTCCGAGACAGGGTTGGGGCGAGCAGTACTTC.

This clonotype has a count of ten or more. The chain joins TRBV28 to TRBJ2-4; the D gene is possibly TRBD2 (5 bases). The CDR3 sequence is 14 residues long. The V end lost 5 bases, the J end lost 5 bases, and 13 bases lay between the germline ends. The germline gives CDR1 MDHEN, CDR2 SYDVKM. The CDR3 nucleotides are TGTGCCAGCAGTCCCCCGGCGGGCCAAAACATTCAGTACTTC. Its translation is CASSPPAGQNIQYF.

This clonotype occurred many times. The chain links TRBV6-5 to TRBJ1-3; TRBD1 aligns across 7 bases. The CDR3 covers 15 residues. The germline V gene has CDR1 MNHEY and CDR2 SVGAGI. Losses at the gene ends were 4 bases for V and 2 bases for J; bases not matched to a gene: 5. CDR3 amino acids: CASSWTGTPGNTIYF. CDR3 sequence (DNA): TGTGCCAGCAGTTGGACAGGAACCCCTGGAAACACCATATATTTT.

This clonotype showed up many times. The rearrangement links TRBV20-1 to TRBJ2-1; D is undetermined. Trimming took 6 bases from V and 4 from J, leaving 7 bases between them. Germline CDR1 reads DFQATT; CDR2 reads SNEGSKA (reference sequence). The CDR3 is made up of 11 amino acids. For the CDR3, the DNA is TGCAGTGCCGATTTATACAATGAGCAGTTCTTC. Residues: CSADLYNEQFF.

This clonotype was detected only once. This chain joins TRBV5-1 and TRBJ2-7, with 8 bases matching TRBD2. The trim removed 3 bases at V and 7 bases at J, leaving 12 bases unmatched. This CDR3 is built from 15 residues. Per the germline V gene, CDR1 is SGHRS and CDR2 is YFSETQ. CDR3 region: CASSWAGGLEKEQYF. The CDR3 DNA is TGCGCCAGCAGCTGGGCCGGGGGACTAGAAAAAGAGCAGTACTTC.

This clonotype was picked up many times. The chain links TRBV12-3 or TRBV12-4 to TRBJ1-4; TRBD1 might be the D (5 bases). This CDR3 spans 14 amino acids. Between the trimmed V and J ends, which lost 3 bases and 7 bases, there was a span of 12 bases. The CDR3 DNA reads as TGTGCCAGCAGTTTCCAGGGCCGGGGTGAAAAACTGTTTTTT. As protein: CASSFQGRGEKLFF.

This clonotype was detected ten times or more. The V gene is TRBV2, the J gene TRBJ1-4, with D unclear. With 5 bases removed from V and 0 bases from J, the gap between germline ends came to 16 bases. CDR1 SNHLY and CDR2 FYNNEI come from the germline V gene. This CDR3 is built from 17 residues. The CDR3: CASSPGATGPTNEKLFF. CDR3 sequence (DNA): TGTGCCAGCAGTCCGGGCGCAACGGGCCCAACTAATGAAAAACTGTTTTTT.

This clonotype was observed a few times. The gene calls are TRBV12-3 or TRBV12-4 and TRBJ1-2; 7 nucleotides agree with TRBD1. V trimming: 5 bases; J trimming: 1 base; junction bases outside the gene matches: 7. The CDR3 runs to 15 residues. CDR3 region: CASSPYRGGNYGYTF. The CDR3 DNA is TGTGCCAGCAGTCCCTACAGGGGCGGTAACTATGGCTACACCTTC.

This clonotype has a count of ten or more. The junction departs from germline at one end; a sequencing error may be responsible. The chain uses TRBV2 and TRBJ2-5; D call uncertain. There are 13 residues in the CDR3. Germline loops: CDR1 SNHLY, CDR2 FYNNEI. CDR3 in DNA: TGTGCCAGCAGTGGGGCGGTGCAAGGGACCCAGTACTTC. The encoded protein is CASSGAVQGTQYF.

This clonotype appeared many times. The V gene is TRBV5-1, the J gene TRBJ2-7; 8 nucleotides align to TRBD2. In germline, CDR1 is SGHRS, CDR2 YFSETQ. V trimming: 5 bases; J trimming: 6 bases; junction bases outside the gene matches: 13. The CDR3 contains 15 residues. The CDR3 is CASRPAGTRAGEQYF. The CDR3 DNA reads as TGCGCCAGCAGGCCCGCCGGGACTAGAGCGGGCGAGCAGTACTTC.

This clonotype was seen a handful of times. The chain joins TRBV27 to TRBJ2-7, with a tentative D call TRBD2 (5 bases). This CDR3 has 12 amino acids. The germline gives CDR1 MNHEY, CDR2 SMNVEV (reference sequence). Trimming removed 2 bases at V and 6 bases at J, with 8 bases between. The CDR3 spells CASSLGRGEQYF. As DNA, the CDR3 is TGTGCCAGCAGTTTAGGACGGGGCGAGCAGTACTTC.